Presented here are 10 T cell receptor beta chains from one specimen sequenced in a study of T cells in Graves' hyperthyroidism and ophthalmopathy. Authors of the study amplified TCR beta CDR3 regions from RNA transcripts. When the TCR CDR3 underwent first-round RT-PCR, the HTBI primer set was used. MiXCR was run by TCRdb on the multiplex PCR reads, yielding one entry per CDR3 protein. The repertoire consists of about 570,000 distinct CDR3 sequences, with roughly 15% occurring once and the leading ten covering approximately 15%. The sample consisted of blood. The receptors here all came from a woman between 40 and 50 years old with Graves' hyperthyroidism.

This clonotype occurred a few times. The gene calls are TRBV7-3 and TRBJ2-1; 14 bases map to TRBD2. This CDR3 region has 17 residues. V shed 5 bases, J shed 6 bases, and the junction held 9 bases outside the gene matches. CDR1 is SGHTA, CDR2 FQGTGA, per germline. CDR3 nucleotide sequence: TGTGCCAGCAGCCCTAGGGTCGGGACTAGCGGGAGCAATGAGCAGTTCTTC. The encoded protein is CASSPRVGTSGSNEQFF.

This clonotype was counted a few times. The chain employs TRBV5-1 and TRBJ2-5; no definite D call. The germline V gene has CDR1 SGHRS and CDR2 YFSETQ. The CDR3 sequence is 15 residues long. The V end was cut by 0 bases, the J end by 4 bases, with 13 bases between. CDR3 coding DNA: TGCGCCAGCAGCTTGGAGGCTACCACGTCAGAGACCCAGTACTTC. Its translation is CASSLEATTSETQYF. The entire variable domain, with the rest obtained from reference TRBV5-1 and TRBJ2-5, is as follows: KAGVTQTPRYLIKTRGQQVTLSCSPISGHRSVSWYQQTPGQGLQFLFEYFSETQRNKGNFPGRFSGRQFSNSRSEMNVSTLELGDSALYLCASSLEATTSETQYFGPGTRLLVL.

This clonotype was detected many times. This chain uses TRBV6-2 or TRBV6-3 with TRBJ2-7; D is unresolved. V lost 4 bases to trimming and J lost 6 bases, with 7 bases between them. CDR1 MNHEY and CDR2 SVGEGT come from the germline V gene. CDR3 length: 11 amino acids. Here the CDR3 DNA reads TGTGCCAGCAGTTTTGGACCCGAGCAGTACTTC. Translated, it gives CASSFGPEQYF.

This clonotype occurred a few times. This sequence joins TRBV6-5 and TRBJ2-5; 7 bases fit TRBD2. The CDR3 loop spans 17 amino acids. With 1 base clipped from V and 5 bases from J, the junction kept 13 bases outside the gene matches. Looked up from germline, CDR1 is MNHEY and CDR2 is SVGAGI. CDR3 loop: CASSYLPPRELSETQYF. The CDR3 DNA reads TGTGCCAGCAGTTACTTACCCCCGCGGGAGCTTTCCGAGACCCAGTACTTC.

Only a few counts were recorded for this clonotype. The junction does not match germline at one end; this may be a read error. This CDR3 reads CASSLNAGNLNF. DNA for the CDR3: TGTGCCAGCAGCCTAAACGCCGGGAATTTGAACTTC. This chain connects TRBV12-3 or TRBV12-4 to TRBJ2-5, with a possible D match to TRBD2 (5 bases). The CDR3 sequence is 12 residues long.

The table lists this clonotype with many counts. DNA of the CDR3: TGTGCCTGGAGTGGGACTAGCGGGAGATCCTCCTACGAGCAGTACTTC. This sequence encodes CAWSGTSGRSSYEQYF. The chain employs TRBV30 and TRBJ2-7; 13 positions match TRBD2. From germline, CDR1 is GTSNPN and CDR2 SVGIG (reference sequence). Losses at the gene ends were 1 base for V and 0 bases for J; bases not matched to a gene: 3. This CDR3 has 16 amino acids.

This clonotype was seen a handful of times. V is TRBV28 and J is TRBJ2-7; TRBD1 or TRBD2 may be the D gene (5 bases each). The CDR3 totals 14 residues. The germline gives CDR1 MDHEN, CDR2 SYDVKM. V lost 6 bases, J lost 2 bases, and 14 bases lay in between. Here the CDR3 reads CASSPSGTTYEQYF. The DNA for the CDR3 is TGTGCCAGCAGCCCCTCAGGGACCACCTACGAGCAGTACTTC.

This clonotype was observed many times. This chain joins TRBV7-2 and TRBJ2-5, with 7 bases fitting TRBD2. V lost 6 bases, J lost 2 bases, and 3 bases stayed unmatched. Germline V CDR1 and CDR2: SGHTA, FQGNSA. The CDR3 consists of 13 residues. The CDR3 loop is CASRVAGQETQYF. The CDR3 nucleotides are TGTGCCAGCAGGGTAGCGGGTCAAGAGACCCAGTACTTC.

J is TRBJ2-1 and V is TRBV2; no definite D call. The V gene's germline CDR1 is SNHLY and CDR2 FYNNEI. This CDR3 contains 12 residues. The V gene lost 6 bases and the J gene lost 8 bases, with 11 bases spanning the gap. The CDR3 bases are TGTGCCAGCAGCAAGGGCTTTTATGAGCAGTTCTTC. Encoded protein: CASSKGFYEQFF.

For this clonotype: A junction end diverges from the germline sequence, so it may reflect a read error. The gene calls are TRBV2 and TRBJ1-6, with D possibly matching TRBD1 (5 bases). CDR3 size: 14 residues. Per the germline V gene, CDR1 is SNHLY and CDR2 is FYNNEI. CDR3 region: CASGETEGRSPLHF. CDR3 coding DNA: TGTGCCAGCGGTGAAACAGAGGGGCGTTCACCCCTCCACTTT. The whole variable domain, filled in from reference TRBV2 and TRBJ1-6, reads EPEVTQTPSHQVTQMGQEVILRCVPISNHLYFYWYRQILGQKVEFLVSFYNNEISEKSEIFDDQFSVERPDGSNFTLKIRSTKLEDSAMYFCASGETEGRSPLHFGNGTRLTVT.